The next 11 T cell receptor beta chains were all read from a single sample in a study of cytotoxic CD8 clonotypes in ibrutinib-treated CLL. Assay used: immunoSEQ multiplex PCR; TCRdb lists only in-frame clones, some missing. The top ten hold roughly 13% of the sample, which has about 15,000 clones, 55% to 70% seen once. The source material was PBMCs, sampled before ibrutinib treatment. The receptors come from a human donor with chronic lymphocytic leukemia.

The J gene is TRBJ1-2, the V gene TRBV5-6; D remains ambiguous. The V and J ends lost 4 bases and 0 bases respectively, with 19 bases between them. Germline values: CDR1 SGHDT, CDR2 YYEEEE. The CDR3 contains 17 residues. The CDR3 nucleotides are TGTGCCAGCAGCCCGACGTTCGGGTCAGTTACTAACTATGGCTACACCTTC. Its translation: CASSPTFGSVTNYGYTF. The whole variable domain, filled in from reference TRBV5-6 and TRBJ1-2, reads DAGVTQSPTHLIKTRGQQVTLRCSPKSGHDTVSWYQQALGQGPQFIFQYYEEEERQRGNFPDRFSGHQFPNYSSELNVNALLLGDSALYLCASSPTFGSVTNYGYTFGSGTRLTVV.

The chain carries TRBV7-2 and TRBJ2-7; TRBD2 is a possible D gene (5 bases). The ends were cut back, 1 base at V and 9 bases at J, with 13 bases in the middle. The germline gives CDR1 SGHTA, CDR2 FQGNSA. The length of the CDR3 is 13 residues. CDR3: CASSLVELGGQYF. The CDR3 nucleotides are TGTGCCAGCAGCTTAGTGGAGCTAGGAGGGCAGTACTTC.

This sequence joins TRBV6-1 and TRBJ2-7, with TRBD2 as a possible D gene (5 bases). Trimming removed 8 bases at V and 4 bases at J, with 15 bases between. This CDR3 region has 13 residues. CDR1 and CDR2 (germline): MNHNS, SASEGT. This CDR3 is CASRTSSGYEQYF. CDR3 coding DNA: TGTGCCAGCCGAACTAGTAGTGGATACGAGCAGTACTTC.

This clone was observed a handful of times. The genes are TRBV2 and TRBJ1-2; D is unresolved. This CDR3 has 13 amino acids. Trimming pared 6 bases from V and 0 bases from J, leaving 8 bases between. Per the germline V gene, CDR1 is SNHLY and CDR2 is FYNNEI. This CDR3 is CASSFGTNYGYTF. CDR3 nucleotides: TGTGCCAGCAGCTTTGGGACTAACTATGGCTACACCTTC.

This sequence joins TRBV28 and TRBJ2-7, with D maybe TRBD1 (6 bases). The germline gives CDR1 MDHEN, CDR2 SYDVKM. V dropped 4 bases and J dropped 6 bases, with 10 bases sitting between them. This CDR3 region has 12 residues. CDR3 sequence reads: CASSSSGVEQYV. CDR3 in DNA: TGTGCCAGCAGTTCCTCAGGGGTCGAGCAGTACGTC.

The V and J genes are TRBV2 and TRBJ2-7; 8 bases are a match to TRBD2. V was pared by 4 bases and J by 2 bases, with 10 bases of the junction left unmatched. Germline V gene sequence: CDR1 SNHLY, CDR2 FYNNEI. The CDR3 sequence is 16 residues long. The chain's CDR3 is CASSVSSAGAPYEQYF. DNA of the CDR3: TGTGCCAGCAGTGTTTCCTCAGCGGGAGCCCCCTACGAGCAGTACTTC.

The chain joins TRBV6-6 to TRBJ2-1; TRBD2 matches 8 bases. V gave up 5 bases and J gave up 1 base; unmatched junction bases: 4. The CDR3 is 15 residues long. Germline V CDR1 and CDR2: MNHNY, SVGAGI (reference sequence). CDR3 nucleotide sequence: TGTGCCAGCAGTCCCGGGGGGGGGTCCTACAATGAGCAGTTCTTC. It translates to CASSPGGGSYNEQFF.

This rearrangement joins TRBV5-1 to TRBJ2-4; 9 bases fit TRBD2. The CDR3 has 15 amino acids. With 0 bases clipped from V and 8 bases from J, the junction kept 6 bases outside the gene matches. The germline V gene encodes CDR1 SGHRS and CDR2 YFSETQ. The CDR3 region has the DNA TGCGCCAGCAGCTTGGCCGGAGCGGGGGGCCACATTCAGTACTTC. It codes for CASSLAGAGGHIQYF. The complete variable domain, with remaining parts taken from reference TRBV5-1 and TRBJ2-4, reads KAGVTQTPRYLIKTRGQQVTLSCSPISGHRSVSWYQQTPGQGLQFLFEYFSETQRNKGNFPGRFSGRQFSNSRSEMNVSTLELGDSALYLCASSLAGAGGHIQYFGAGTRLSVL.

The chain combines TRBV27 with TRBJ2-2; possibly TRBD1 for D (7 bases). Per the germline V gene, CDR1 is MNHEY and CDR2 is SMNVEV (reference sequence). This CDR3 has 19 residues. With 6 bases removed from V and 4 bases from J, the gap between germline ends came to 27 bases. The CDR3 sequence: CASRLTGYRLASSTGELFF. The CDR3 DNA reads TGTGCCAGCAGACTGACAGGGTACCGGCTAGCGTCAAGCACCGGGGAGCTGTTTTTT.

The gene calls are TRBV6-5 and TRBJ2-2, with D possibly matching TRBD1 (6 bases). This CDR3 spans 15 amino acids. Deletions cut 4 bases from V and 7 bases from J, with 16 bases between. The germline CDR1 and CDR2 sequences are MNHEY and SVGAGI. The CDR3 DNA reads as TGTGCCAGCAGTTCCATCGGTGGGGGCGTCGGGGAGCTGTTTTTT. Its translation is CASSSIGGGVGELFF.

The table lists this clone with a few counts. The chain uses TRBV30 and TRBJ1-2; D remains unclear. Trimming removed 1 base at V and 1 base at J, with 7 bases between. This CDR3 comprises 13 residues. The V gene's germline CDR1 is GTSNPN and CDR2 SVGIG (reference sequence). The CDR3 loop is CAWSDRFNYGYTF. DNA for the CDR3: TGTGCCTGGAGTGACAGATTTAACTATGGCTACACCTTC.